The 2 T cell receptor beta chains below come from one sample, sequenced in a study of beta chain features in type 1 diabetes. Expressed TCRB transcripts were sequenced after all isolated RNA was converted to cDNA. Clones were sequenced by immunoSEQ multiplex PCR, and TCRdb holds only the in-frame ones, with some missing. The sample holds around 340,000 clones; less than 9.5% are singletons and the top ten take less than 0.45%. Sequenced input: central memory CD4+ T cells from blood. The receptors were gathered from a woman aged 18 to 35 in good health.

This clone appeared a few times. The chain combines TRBV29-1 with TRBJ2-3; D is ambiguous. Germline lookup yields CDR1 SQVTM and CDR2 ANQGSEA. This CDR3 comprises 14 residues. Trimming removed 2 bases from V and 6 bases from J, with 15 bases in between. The CDR3 loop is CSVEFQSRSDTQYF. In DNA form, the CDR3 reads TGCAGCGTTGAATTCCAGTCCAGGTCGGATACGCAGTATTTT.

This clone was observed many times. The V call is TRBV7-2, the J call TRBJ1-1, with TRBD1 matching 8 bases. V shed 7 bases, J shed 0 bases, and the junction held 4 bases outside the gene matches. The germline V gene encodes CDR1 SGHTA and CDR2 FQGNSA. This CDR3 contains 14 residues. DNA of the CDR3: TGTGCCAGCACCGCGGACAGGGTGAACACTGAAGCTTTCTTT. The encoded protein is CASTADRVNTEAFF.